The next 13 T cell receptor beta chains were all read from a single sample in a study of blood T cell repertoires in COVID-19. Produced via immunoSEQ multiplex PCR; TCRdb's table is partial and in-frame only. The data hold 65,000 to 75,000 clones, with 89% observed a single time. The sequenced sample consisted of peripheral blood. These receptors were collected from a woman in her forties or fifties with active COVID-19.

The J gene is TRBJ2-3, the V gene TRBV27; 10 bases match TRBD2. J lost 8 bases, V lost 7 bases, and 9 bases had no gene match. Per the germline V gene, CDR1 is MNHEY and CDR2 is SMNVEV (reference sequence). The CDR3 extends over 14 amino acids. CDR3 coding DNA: TGTGCCAGCACCAGCGCGACTAGCGGGCGTACGCAGTATTTT. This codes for CASTSATSGRTQYF.

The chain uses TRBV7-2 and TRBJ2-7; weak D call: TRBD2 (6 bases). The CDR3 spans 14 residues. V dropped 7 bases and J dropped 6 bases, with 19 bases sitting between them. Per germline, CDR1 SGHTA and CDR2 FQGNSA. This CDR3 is CASTLGEVGGEQYF. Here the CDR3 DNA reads TGTGCCAGCACCCTCGGGGAGGTGGGAGGCGAGCAGTACTTC.

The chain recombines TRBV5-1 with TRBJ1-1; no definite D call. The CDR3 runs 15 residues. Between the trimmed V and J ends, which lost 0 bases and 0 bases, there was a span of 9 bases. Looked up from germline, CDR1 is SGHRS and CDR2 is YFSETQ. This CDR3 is CASSLGGVMNTEAFF. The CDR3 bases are TGCGCCAGCAGCTTGGGGGGAGTGATGAACACTGAAGCTTTCTTT.

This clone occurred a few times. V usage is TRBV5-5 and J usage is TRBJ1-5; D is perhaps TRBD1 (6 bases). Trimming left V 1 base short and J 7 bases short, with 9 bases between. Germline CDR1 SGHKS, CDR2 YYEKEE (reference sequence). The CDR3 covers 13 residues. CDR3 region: CASSLSRGQPQHF. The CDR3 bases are TGTGCCAGCAGCTTGTCCAGGGGCCAGCCCCAGCATTTT.

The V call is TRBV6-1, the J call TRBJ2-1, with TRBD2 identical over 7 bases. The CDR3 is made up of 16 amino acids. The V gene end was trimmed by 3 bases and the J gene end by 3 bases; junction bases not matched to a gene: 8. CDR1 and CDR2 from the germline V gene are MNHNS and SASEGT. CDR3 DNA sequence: TGTGCCAGCAGTGAGAGGGGACTAAAGAACTACAATGAGCAGTTCTTC. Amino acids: CASSERGLKNYNEQFF.

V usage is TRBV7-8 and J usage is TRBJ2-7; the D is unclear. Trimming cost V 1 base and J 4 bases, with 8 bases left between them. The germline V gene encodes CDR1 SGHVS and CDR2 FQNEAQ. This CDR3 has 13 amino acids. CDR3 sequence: CASSLGGGYEQYF. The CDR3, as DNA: TGTGCCAGCAGCTTAGGTGGCGGTTACGAGCAGTACTTC.

In nucleotides, the CDR3 is TGCGCCAGCAGCCCGGAGGTCACCTACGAGCAGTACTTC. This codes for CASSPEVTYEQYF. The chain recombines TRBV5-1 with TRBJ2-7; D is perhaps TRBD2 (5 bases). The CDR3 totals 13 residues. Germline CDR1 and CDR2: SGHRS and YFSETQ. V lost 4 bases and J 2 bases, leaving 10 bases between the germline ends.

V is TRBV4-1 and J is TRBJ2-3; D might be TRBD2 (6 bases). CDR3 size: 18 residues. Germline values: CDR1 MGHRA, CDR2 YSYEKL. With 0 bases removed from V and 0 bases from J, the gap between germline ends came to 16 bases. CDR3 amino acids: CASSQDPSSAVSTDTQYF. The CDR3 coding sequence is TGCGCCAGCAGCCAAGATCCTTCTAGCGCCGTTAGCACAGATACGCAGTATTTT.

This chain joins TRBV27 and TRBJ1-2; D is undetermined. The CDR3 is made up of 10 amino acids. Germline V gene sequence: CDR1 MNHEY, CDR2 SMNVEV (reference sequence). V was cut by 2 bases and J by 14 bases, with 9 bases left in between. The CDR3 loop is CASSLTVTTF. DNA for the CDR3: TGTGCCAGCAGTTTAACGGTCACGACCTTC.

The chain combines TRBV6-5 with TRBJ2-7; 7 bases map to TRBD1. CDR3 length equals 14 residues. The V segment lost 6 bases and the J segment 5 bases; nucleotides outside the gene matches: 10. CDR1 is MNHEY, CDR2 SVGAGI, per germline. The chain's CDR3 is CASSPATGSNEQYF. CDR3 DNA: TGTGCCAGCAGCCCGGCGACAGGGAGTAACGAGCAGTACTTC.

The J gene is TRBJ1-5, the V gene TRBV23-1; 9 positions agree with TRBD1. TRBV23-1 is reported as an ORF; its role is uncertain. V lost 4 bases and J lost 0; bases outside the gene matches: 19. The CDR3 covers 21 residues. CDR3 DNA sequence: TGCGCCAGCAGTCCAATTCTTTGGGACAGGGAGGTCGGTGTTAGCAATCAGCCCCAGCATTTT. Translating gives CASSPILWDREVGVSNQPQHF.

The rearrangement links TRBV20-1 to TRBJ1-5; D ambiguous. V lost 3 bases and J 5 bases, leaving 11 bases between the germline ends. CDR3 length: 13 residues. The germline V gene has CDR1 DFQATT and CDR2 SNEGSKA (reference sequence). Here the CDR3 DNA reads TGCAGTGCTAGTCTCCAGTTCGATCAGCCCCAGCATTTT. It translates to CSASLQFDQPQHF.

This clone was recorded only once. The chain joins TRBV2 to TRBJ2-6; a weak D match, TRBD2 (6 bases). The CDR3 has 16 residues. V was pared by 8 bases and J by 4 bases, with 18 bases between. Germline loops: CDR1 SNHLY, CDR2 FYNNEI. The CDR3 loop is CASRTLGGTGANVLTF. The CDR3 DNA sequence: TGTGCCAGCCGTACCCTTGGGGGGACGGGGGCCAACGTCCTGACTTTC.